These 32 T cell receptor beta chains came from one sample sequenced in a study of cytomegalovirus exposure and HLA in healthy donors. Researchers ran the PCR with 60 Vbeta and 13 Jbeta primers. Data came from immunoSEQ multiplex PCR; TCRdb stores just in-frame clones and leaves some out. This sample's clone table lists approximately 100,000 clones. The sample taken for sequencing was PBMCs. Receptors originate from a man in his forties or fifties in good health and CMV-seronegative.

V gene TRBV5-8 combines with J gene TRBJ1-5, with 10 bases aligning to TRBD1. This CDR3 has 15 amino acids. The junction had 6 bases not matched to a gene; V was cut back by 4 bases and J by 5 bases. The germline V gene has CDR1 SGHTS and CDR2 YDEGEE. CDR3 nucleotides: TGTGCCAGCAGCCCGAGACAGGGGGCAGATCAGCCCCAGCATTTT. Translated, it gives CASSPRQGADQPQHF.

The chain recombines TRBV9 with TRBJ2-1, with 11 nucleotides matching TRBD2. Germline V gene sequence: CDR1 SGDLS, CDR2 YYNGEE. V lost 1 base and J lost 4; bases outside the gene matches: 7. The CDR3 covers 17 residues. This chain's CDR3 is CASSVSLGLAEYNEQFF. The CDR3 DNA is TGTGCCAGCAGCGTAAGTCTGGGACTAGCGGAGTACAATGAGCAGTTCTTC.

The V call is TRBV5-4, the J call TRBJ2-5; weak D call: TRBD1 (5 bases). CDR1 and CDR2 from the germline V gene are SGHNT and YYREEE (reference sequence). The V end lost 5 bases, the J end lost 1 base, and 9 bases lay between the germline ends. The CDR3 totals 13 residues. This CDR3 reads CASRRQTQETQYF. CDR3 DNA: TGTGCCAGCAGGAGACAGACCCAAGAGACCCAGTACTTC. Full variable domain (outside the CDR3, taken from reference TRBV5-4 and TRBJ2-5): ETGVTQSPTHLIKTRGQQVTLRCSSQSGHNTVSWYQQALGQGPQFIFQYYREEENGRGNFPPRFSGLQFPNYSSELNVNALELDDSALYLCASRRQTQETQYFGPGTRLLVL.

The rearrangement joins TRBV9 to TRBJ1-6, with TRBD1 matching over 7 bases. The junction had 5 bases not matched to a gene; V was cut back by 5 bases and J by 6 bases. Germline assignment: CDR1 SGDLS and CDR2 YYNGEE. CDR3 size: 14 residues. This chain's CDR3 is CASSFGTANSPLHF. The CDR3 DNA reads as TGTGCCAGCAGTTTCGGGACAGCTAATTCACCCCTCCACTTT.

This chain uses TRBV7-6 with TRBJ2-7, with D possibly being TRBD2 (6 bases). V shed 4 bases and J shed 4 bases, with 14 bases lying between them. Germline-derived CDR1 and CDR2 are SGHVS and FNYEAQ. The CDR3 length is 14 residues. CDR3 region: CASSSFRGEYEQYF. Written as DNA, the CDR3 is TGTGCCAGCAGCTCCTTTCGCGGGGAATACGAGCAGTACTTC.

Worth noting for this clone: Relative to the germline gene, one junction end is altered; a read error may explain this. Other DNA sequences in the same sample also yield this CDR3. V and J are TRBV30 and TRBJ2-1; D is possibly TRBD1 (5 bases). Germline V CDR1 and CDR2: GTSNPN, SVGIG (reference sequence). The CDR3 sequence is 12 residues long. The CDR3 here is CAYGDSPGEQFF. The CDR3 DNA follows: TGCGCCTATGGAGACAGCCCCGGTGAGCAGTTCTTC.

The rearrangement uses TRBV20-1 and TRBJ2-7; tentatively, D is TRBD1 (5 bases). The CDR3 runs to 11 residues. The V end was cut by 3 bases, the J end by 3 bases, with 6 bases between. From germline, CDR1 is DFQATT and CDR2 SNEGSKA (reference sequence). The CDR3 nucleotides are TGCAGTGCTAGTGACAGCTACGAGCAGTACTTC. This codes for CSASDSYEQYF.

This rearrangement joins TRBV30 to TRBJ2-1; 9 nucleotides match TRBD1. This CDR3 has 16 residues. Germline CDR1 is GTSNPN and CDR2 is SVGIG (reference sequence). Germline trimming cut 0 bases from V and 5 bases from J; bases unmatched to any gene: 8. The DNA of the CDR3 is TGTGCCTGGAGTGTACGAGGGACAGGGAACAACAATGAGCAGTTCTTC. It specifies CAWSVRGTGNNNEQFF.

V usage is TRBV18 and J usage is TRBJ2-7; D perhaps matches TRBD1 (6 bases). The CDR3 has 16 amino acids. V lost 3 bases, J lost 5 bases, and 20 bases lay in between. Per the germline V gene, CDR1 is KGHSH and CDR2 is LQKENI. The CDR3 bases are TGTGCCAGCTCACCCGCGGCAGGGGAATTAGTCCACGAGCAGTACTTC. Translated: CASSPAAGELVHEQYF.

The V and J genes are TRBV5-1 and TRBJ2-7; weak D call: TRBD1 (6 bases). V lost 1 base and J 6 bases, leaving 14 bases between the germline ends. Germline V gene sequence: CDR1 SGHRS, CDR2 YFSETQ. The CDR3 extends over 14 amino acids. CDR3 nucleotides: TGCGCCAGCAGCTTGACCCGACAGGCAAGCGAGCAGTACTTC. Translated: CASSLTRQASEQYF. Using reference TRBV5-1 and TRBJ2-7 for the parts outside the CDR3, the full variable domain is KAGVTQTPRYLIKTRGQQVTLSCSPISGHRSVSWYQQTPGQGLQFLFEYFSETQRNKGNFPGRFSGRQFSNSRSEMNVSTLELGDSALYLCASSLTRQASEQYFGPGTRLTVT.

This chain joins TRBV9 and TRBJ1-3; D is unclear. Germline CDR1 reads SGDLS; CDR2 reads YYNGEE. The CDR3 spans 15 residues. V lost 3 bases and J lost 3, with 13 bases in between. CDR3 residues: CASSAGGVSGNTIYF. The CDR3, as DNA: TGTGCCAGCAGCGCCGGAGGCGTAAGTGGAAACACCATATATTTT.

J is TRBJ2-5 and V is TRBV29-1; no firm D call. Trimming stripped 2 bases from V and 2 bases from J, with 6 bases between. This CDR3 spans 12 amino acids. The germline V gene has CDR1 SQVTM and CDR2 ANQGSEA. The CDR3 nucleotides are TGCAGCGTTGAACATTTTCAAGAGACCCAGTACTTC. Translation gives CSVEHFQETQYF.

The CDR3, as DNA: TGTGCCAGCAGCCTGACGGCAGGCCAAGAGACCCAGTACTTC. It codes for CASSLTAGQETQYF. The V call is TRBV7-9, the J call TRBJ2-5; D remains unclear. CDR1 and CDR2 (germline): SEHNR, FQNEAQ (reference sequence). The CDR3 loop spans 14 amino acids. Trimming took off 5 bases at V and 1 base at J, with 11 bases between the two ends.

The CDR3 loop is CASSPRTSGGPPNTQYF. In nucleotides, the CDR3 is TGTGCCAGCAGCCCGCGGACTAGCGGGGGGCCTCCAAATACGCAGTATTTT. The V and J genes are TRBV7-2 and TRBJ2-3, with 14 bases that match TRBD2. CDR1 and CDR2 (germline): SGHTA, FQGNSA. The CDR3 totals 17 residues. With V trimmed by 5 bases and J by 7 bases, 11 bases remained unmatched.

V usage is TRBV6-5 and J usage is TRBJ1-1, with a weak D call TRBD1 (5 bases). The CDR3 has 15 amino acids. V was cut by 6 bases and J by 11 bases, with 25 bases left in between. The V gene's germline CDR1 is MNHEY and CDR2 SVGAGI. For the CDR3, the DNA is TGTGCCAGCAGACGCCATATAGGGGACCAACGGGAGGCTTTCTTT. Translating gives CASRRHIGDQREAFF.

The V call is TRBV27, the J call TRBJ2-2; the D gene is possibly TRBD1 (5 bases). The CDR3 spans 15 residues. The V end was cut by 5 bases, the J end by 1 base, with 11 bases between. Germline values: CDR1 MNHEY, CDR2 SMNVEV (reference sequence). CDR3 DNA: TGTGCCAGCAGTACCGACAGAAGGAACACCGGGGAGCTGTTTTTT. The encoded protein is CASSTDRRNTGELFF.

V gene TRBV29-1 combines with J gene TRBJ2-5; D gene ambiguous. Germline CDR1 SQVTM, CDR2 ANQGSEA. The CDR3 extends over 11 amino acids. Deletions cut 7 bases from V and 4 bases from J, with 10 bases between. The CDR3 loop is CSGRLGETQYF. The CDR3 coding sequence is TGCAGCGGTCGACTCGGAGAGACCCAGTACTTC.

CDR3: CASSLAGQGLGYTF. The DNA for the CDR3 is TGCGCCAGCAGCTTGGCGGGACAGGGTCTGGGCTACACCTTC. The chain links TRBV5-1 to TRBJ1-2; 9 nucleotides match TRBD1. Trimming removed 0 bases from V and 8 bases from J; junction bases left unmatched: 5. The CDR3 has 14 amino acids. From germline, CDR1 is SGHRS and CDR2 YFSETQ.

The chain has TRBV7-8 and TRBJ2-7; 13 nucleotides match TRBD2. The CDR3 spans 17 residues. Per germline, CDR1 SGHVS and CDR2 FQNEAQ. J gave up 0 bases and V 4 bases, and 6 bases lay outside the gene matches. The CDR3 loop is CASSSGTSGIGSYEQYF. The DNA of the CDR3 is TGTGCCAGCAGCTCTGGGACTAGCGGGATAGGCTCCTACGAGCAGTACTTC.

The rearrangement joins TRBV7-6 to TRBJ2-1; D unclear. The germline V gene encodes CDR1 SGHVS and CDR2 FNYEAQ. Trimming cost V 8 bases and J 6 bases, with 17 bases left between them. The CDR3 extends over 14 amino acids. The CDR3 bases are TGTGCCAGCGGGCCCCGCCCCCAAAGCAATGAGCAGTTCTTC. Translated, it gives CASGPRPQSNEQFF.

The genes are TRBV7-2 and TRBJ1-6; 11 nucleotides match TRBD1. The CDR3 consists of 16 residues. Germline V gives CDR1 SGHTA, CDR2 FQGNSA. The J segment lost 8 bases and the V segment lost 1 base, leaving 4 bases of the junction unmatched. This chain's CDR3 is CASSLGPGQGDSPLHF. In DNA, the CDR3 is TGTGCCAGCAGCTTAGGTCCGGGACAGGGGGATTCACCCCTCCACTTT.

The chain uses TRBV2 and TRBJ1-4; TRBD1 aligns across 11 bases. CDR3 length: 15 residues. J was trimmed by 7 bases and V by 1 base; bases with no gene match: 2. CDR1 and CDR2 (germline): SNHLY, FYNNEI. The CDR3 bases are TGTGCCAGCAGTGAAGGCGGGACAGGGGGTGAAAAACTGTTTTTT. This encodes CASSEGGTGGEKLFF.

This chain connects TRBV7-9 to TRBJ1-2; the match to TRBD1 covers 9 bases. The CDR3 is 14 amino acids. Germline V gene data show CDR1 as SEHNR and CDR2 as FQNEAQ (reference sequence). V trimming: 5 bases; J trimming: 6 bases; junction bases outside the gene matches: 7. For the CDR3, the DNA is TGTGCCAGCAGCCGACCGGGACAGGGAAATGGCTACACCTTC. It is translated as CASSRPGQGNGYTF.

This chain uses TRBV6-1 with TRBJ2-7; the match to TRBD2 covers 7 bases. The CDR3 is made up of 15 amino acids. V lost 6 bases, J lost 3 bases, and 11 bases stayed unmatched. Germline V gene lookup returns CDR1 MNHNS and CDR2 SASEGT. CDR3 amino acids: CASRAEGGEVYEQYF. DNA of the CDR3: TGTGCCAGCAGGGCGGAGGGAGGGGAGGTCTACGAGCAGTACTTC.

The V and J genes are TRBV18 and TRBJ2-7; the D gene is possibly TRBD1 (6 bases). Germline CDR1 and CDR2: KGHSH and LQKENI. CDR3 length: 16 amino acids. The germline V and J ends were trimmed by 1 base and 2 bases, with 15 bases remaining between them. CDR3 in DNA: TGTGCCAGCTCACCACGCGCAGGGGCCGACCCCTACGAGCAGTACTTC. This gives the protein CASSPRAGADPYEQYF. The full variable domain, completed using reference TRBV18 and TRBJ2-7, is NAGVMQNPRHLVRRRGQEARLRCSPMKGHSHVYWYRQLPEEGLKFMVYLQKENIIDESGMPKERFSAEFPKEGPSILRIQQVVRGDSAAYFCASSPRAGADPYEQYFGPGTRLTVT.

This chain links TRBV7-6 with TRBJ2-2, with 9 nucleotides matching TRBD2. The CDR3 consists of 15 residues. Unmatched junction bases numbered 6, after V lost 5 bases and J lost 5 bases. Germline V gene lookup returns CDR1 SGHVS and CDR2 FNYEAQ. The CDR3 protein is CASSPQSGGTGELFF. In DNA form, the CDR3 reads TGTGCCAGCAGCCCCCAAAGCGGGGGGACCGGGGAGCTGTTTTTT.

In DNA form, the CDR3 reads TGTGCCTGGAGCCCCCCGGGGGTCCTCTCCTATGGCTACACCTTC. It specifies CAWSPPGVLSYGYTF. The chain joins TRBV30 to TRBJ1-2; a weak D match, TRBD1 (5 bases). The CDR3 contains 15 residues. Trimming left V 3 bases short and J 4 bases short, with 18 bases between. The germline CDR1 and CDR2 sequences are GTSNPN and SVGIG (reference sequence).

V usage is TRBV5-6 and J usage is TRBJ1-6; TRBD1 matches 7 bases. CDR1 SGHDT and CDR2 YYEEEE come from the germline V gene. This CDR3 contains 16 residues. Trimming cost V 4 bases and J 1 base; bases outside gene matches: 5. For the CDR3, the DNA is TGTGCCAGCAGCCTCCGGACAGGATCCTATAATTCACCCCTCCACTTT. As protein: CASSLRTGSYNSPLHF.

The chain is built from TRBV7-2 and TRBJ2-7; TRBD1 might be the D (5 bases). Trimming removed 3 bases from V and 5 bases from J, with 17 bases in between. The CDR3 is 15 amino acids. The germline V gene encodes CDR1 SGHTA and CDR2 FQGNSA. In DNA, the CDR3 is TGTGCCAGCAGCTTTGATCCCGCAGGGTCCCACGAGCAGTACTTC. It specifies CASSFDPAGSHEQYF.

In DNA form, the CDR3 reads TGTGCCACCAGCAGAGACCCACTAGCGGGGGGGCCTACGGTCGGGGAGCTGTTTTTT. Amino acid sequence: CATSRDPLAGGPTVGELFF. The chain has TRBV15 and TRBJ2-2, with 13 bases matching TRBD2. This CDR3 contains 19 residues. Germline V gives CDR1 LNHNV, CDR2 YYDKDF (reference sequence). Trimming at V came to 0 bases and at J to 7 bases, leaving 11 bases not matched to a gene.

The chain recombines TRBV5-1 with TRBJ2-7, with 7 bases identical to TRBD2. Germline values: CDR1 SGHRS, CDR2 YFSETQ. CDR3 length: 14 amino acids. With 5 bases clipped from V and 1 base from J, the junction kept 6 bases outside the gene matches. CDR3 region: CASRLERGSYEQYF. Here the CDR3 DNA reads TGCGCCAGCAGACTGGAGCGGGGATCCTACGAGCAGTACTTC.

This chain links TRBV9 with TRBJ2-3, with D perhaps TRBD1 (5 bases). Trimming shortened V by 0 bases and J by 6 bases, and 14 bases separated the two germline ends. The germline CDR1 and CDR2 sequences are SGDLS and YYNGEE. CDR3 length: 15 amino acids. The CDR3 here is CASSVDSARQDTQYF. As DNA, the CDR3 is TGTGCCAGCAGCGTAGATTCGGCCAGACAGGATACGCAGTATTTT.